This T cell receptor beta chain is drawn from a study of blood T cell repertoires in COVID-19. Background on the study: Acute and convalescent COVID-19 specimens originated in the United States, Italy and Spain.

Sequencing used immunoSEQ multiplex PCR; TCRdb keeps in-frame clones, though not all of them. The table includes tens of thousands of clones, about 91% detected once. CDR3 length equals 14 residues. Germline CDR1 LNHDA, CDR2 SQIVND (reference sequence). The ends lost 6 bases at V and 6 bases at J; junction bases unmatched: 7. The J gene is TRBJ2-1, the V gene TRBV19, with 8 bases identical to TRBD2. This clonotype originated in an elderly woman with active or convalescent COVID-19. Sample: peripheral blood. The CDR3 reads CASSRTSRINEQFF. The CDR3 DNA is TGTGCCAGTAGCAGGACTAGCAGAATCAATGAGCAGTTCTTC.